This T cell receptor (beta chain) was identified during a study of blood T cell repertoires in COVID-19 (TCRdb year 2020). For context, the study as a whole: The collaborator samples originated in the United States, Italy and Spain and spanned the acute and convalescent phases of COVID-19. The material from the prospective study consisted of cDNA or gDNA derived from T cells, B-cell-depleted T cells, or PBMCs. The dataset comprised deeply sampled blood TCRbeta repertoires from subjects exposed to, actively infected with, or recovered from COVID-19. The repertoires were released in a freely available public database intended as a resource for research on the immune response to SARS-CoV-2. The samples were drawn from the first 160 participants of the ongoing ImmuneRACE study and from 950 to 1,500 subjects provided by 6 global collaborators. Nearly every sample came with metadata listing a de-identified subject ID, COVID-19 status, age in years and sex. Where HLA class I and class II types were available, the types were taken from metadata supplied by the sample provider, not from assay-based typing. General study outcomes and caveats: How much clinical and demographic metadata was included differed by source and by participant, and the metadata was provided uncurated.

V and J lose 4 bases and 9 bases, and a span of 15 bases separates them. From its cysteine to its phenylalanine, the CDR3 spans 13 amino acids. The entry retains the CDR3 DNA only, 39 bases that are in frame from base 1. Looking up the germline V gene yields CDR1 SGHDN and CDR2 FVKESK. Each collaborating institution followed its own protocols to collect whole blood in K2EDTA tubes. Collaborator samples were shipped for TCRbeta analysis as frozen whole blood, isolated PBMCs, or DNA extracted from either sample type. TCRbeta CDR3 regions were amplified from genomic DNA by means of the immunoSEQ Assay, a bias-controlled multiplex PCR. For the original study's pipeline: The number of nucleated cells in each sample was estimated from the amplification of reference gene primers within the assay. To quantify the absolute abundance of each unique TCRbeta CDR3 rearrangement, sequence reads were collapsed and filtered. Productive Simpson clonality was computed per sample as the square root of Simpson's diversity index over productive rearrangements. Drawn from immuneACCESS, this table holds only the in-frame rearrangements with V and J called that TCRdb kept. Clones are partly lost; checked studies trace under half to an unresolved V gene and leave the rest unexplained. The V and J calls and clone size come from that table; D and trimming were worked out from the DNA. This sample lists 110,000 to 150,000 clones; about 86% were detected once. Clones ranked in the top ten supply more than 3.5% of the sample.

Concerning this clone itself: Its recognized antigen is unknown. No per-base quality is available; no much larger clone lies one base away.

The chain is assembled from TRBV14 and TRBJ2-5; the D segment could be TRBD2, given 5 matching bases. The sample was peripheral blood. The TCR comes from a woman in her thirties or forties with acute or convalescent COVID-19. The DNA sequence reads TGTGCCAGCAGCCTCTCAATCGGACTGCCCCAGTACTTC. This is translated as CASSLSIGLPQYF.